The 24 T cell receptor beta chains below all came from one sample that was sequenced in a study of blood T cell repertoires in COVID-19. Profiled with immunoSEQ multiplex PCR; TCRdb holds only in-frame clones, not every one. The data contain about 120,000 clones, 81% of them singletons. The material sequenced was peripheral blood. Receptors originate from a man aged 25-45 years with COVID-19, enrolled during active disease.

The genes are TRBV10-3 and TRBJ2-7; 10 bases map to TRBD1. Germline-derived CDR1 and CDR2 are ENHRY and SYGVKD. The V and J ends lost 3 bases and 2 bases, in that order; junction bases with no gene match: 4. CDR3 length: 15 residues. The CDR3 DNA sequence: TGTGCCATCAGTGAAGCCGGGACAGGGGCCTACGAGCAGTACTTC. Residues: CAISEAGTGAYEQYF.

V gene TRBV15 combines with J gene TRBJ1-6, with TRBD1 matching 7 bases. Germline V gives CDR1 LNHNV, CDR2 YYDKDF (reference sequence). After removal of 3 bases from V and 8 bases from J, the junction contained 7 bases not matched to a gene. The CDR3 runs to 15 residues. The CDR3 nucleotides read TGTGCCACCAGCAGCACCACAGGGGAGCATTCACCCCTCCACTTT. It encodes CATSSTTGEHSPLHF. The full variable domain, in which reference TRBV15 and TRBJ1-6 provide the parts outside the CDR3, is DAMVIQNPRYQVTQFGKPVTLSCSQTLNHNVMYWYQQKSSQAPKLLFHYYDKDFNNEADTPDNFQSRRPNTSFCFLDIRSPGLGDTAMYLCATSSTTGEHSPLHFGNGTRLTVT.

V is TRBV11-3 and J is TRBJ2-5; D is unclear. The CDR3 covers 13 residues. V gave up 6 bases and J gave up 5 bases, with 13 bases separating them. Germline V gene data show CDR1 as SGHNT and CDR2 as YENEEA. The CDR3 nucleotides are TGTGCCAGCAGTCCCTTTCGGGTGGAGACCCAGTACTTC. Translated, it gives CASSPFRVETQYF. Filled out from reference TRBV11-3 and TRBJ2-5, the complete variable domain reads EAGVVQSPRYKIIEKKQPVAFWCNPISGHNTLYWYLQNLGQGPELLIRYENEEAVDDSQLPKDRFSAERLKGVDSTLKIQPAELGDSAVYLCASSPFRVETQYFGPGTRLLVL.

The chain is built from TRBV11-1 and TRBJ1-1, with D unresolved. The CDR3 runs to 13 residues. V lost 8 bases to trimming and J lost 1 base, with 11 bases between them. Germline loops: CDR1 SGHAT, CDR2 FQDESV (reference sequence). The CDR3 bases are TGTGCCAGCTCCTTCGAGAGGAACACTGAAGCTTTCTTT. This gives the protein CASSFERNTEAFF.

The V gene is TRBV9, the J gene TRBJ1-3; D call uncertain. Germline V gene data show CDR1 as SGDLS and CDR2 as YYNGEE. The CDR3 sequence is 16 residues long. Between the trimmed V and J ends, which lost 0 bases and 0 bases, there was a span of 10 bases. CDR3: CASSVGWASSGNTIYF. CDR3 nucleotide sequence: TGTGCCAGCAGCGTAGGGTGGGCCTCCTCTGGAAACACCATATATTTT.

The V gene is TRBV5-1, the J gene TRBJ1-2; TRBD1 agrees at 7 bases. V lost 7 bases, J lost 5 bases, and 11 bases stayed unmatched. The CDR3 is 14 residues long. From germline, CDR1 is SGHRS and CDR2 YFSETQ. The CDR3 DNA sequence: TGCGCCAGCTCCCTCGGACAGGTCCATTATGGCTACACCTTC. Its protein product is CASSLGQVHYGYTF.

This chain joins TRBV29-1 and TRBJ2-4; 14 bases map to TRBD2. V lost 4 bases, J lost 6 bases, and 2 bases stayed unmatched. From germline, CDR1 is SQVTM and CDR2 ANQGSEA. The CDR3 covers 14 residues. As DNA, the CDR3 is TGCAGCGTTGTTGGGACTAGCGGGAGAAACATTCAGTACTTC. The encoded protein is CSVVGTSGRNIQYF. The whole variable domain, filled in from reference TRBV29-1 and TRBJ2-4, reads SAVISQKPSRDICQRGTSLTIQCQVDSQVTMMFWYRQQPGQSLTLIATANQGSEATYESGFVIDKFPISRPNLTFSTLTVSNMSPEDSSIYLCSVVGTSGRNIQYFGAGTRLSVL.

This chain joins TRBV30 and TRBJ2-5; perhaps TRBD1 as D (5 bases). Per the germline V gene, CDR1 is GTSNPN and CDR2 is SVGIG (reference sequence). There are 13 residues in the CDR3. V lost 2 bases, J lost 4 bases, and 11 bases lay in between. The DNA for the CDR3 is TGTGCCTGGAGTTCCCAAGACAGAGAGACCCAGTACTTC. Its protein is CAWSSQDRETQYF.

The chain employs TRBV11-2 and TRBJ2-7, with D maybe TRBD2 (5 bases). CDR3 size: 12 residues. Germline V gene data show CDR1 as SGHAT and CDR2 as FQNNGV. V was shortened by 0 bases and J by 7 bases, with 7 bases between the two germline ends. The DNA for the CDR3 is TGTGCCAGCAGCTTAGATCGGGGTGAGCAGTACTTC. Amino acid sequence: CASSLDRGEQYF.

About this clone: The sample has other DNA sequences that encode this CDR3 too. The V and J genes are TRBV28 and TRBJ1-5; maybe TRBD1 (5 bases). There are 15 residues in the CDR3. The germline V and J ends were trimmed by 8 bases and 4 bases, with 18 bases remaining between them. Germline loops: CDR1 MDHEN, CDR2 SYDVKM. Here the CDR3 reads CASPAPGAGNQPQHF. The CDR3 bases are TGTGCCAGCCCCGCCCCGGGCGCAGGGAATCAGCCCCAGCATTTT.

The chain is built from TRBV18 and TRBJ2-7; TRBD1 might be the D (6 bases). This CDR3 comprises 15 residues. CDR1 KGHSH and CDR2 LQKENI come from the germline V gene. Trimming stripped 1 base from V and 0 bases from J, with 10 bases between. CDR3 loop: CASSPQGVSSYEQYF. DNA of the CDR3: TGTGCCAGCTCACCACAGGGGGTCTCCTCCTACGAGCAGTACTTC.

This sequence joins TRBV10-3 and TRBJ1-2; D might be TRBD1 (6 bases). Germline V gives CDR1 ENHRY, CDR2 SYGVKD. This CDR3 spans 10 amino acids. Between the trimmed V and J ends, which lost 8 bases and 6 bases, there was a span of 7 bases. The CDR3 DNA is TGTGCCATCTACAGGGATGGCTACACCTTC. Translated, it gives CAIYRDGYTF.

This clone was detected a few times. V gene TRBV30 combines with J gene TRBJ1-4; unclear D gene. CDR3 size: 17 residues. Trimming removed 1 base from V and 4 bases from J, with 19 bases in between. From germline, CDR1 is GTSNPN and CDR2 SVGIG (reference sequence). CDR3 nucleotides: TGTGCCTGGAGTGCTTCTTCTGGAACAGCCAGTAATGAAAAACTGTTTTTT. Translated, it gives CAWSASSGTASNEKLFF. Based on the CDR3 plus reference TRBV30 and TRBJ1-4, the full variable domain is SQTIHQWPATLVQPVGSPLSLECTVEGTSNPNLYWYRQAAGRGLQLLFYSVGIGQISSEVPQNLSASRPQDRQFILSSKKLLLSDSGFYLCAWSASSGTASNEKLFFGSGTQLSVL.

The chain has TRBV30 and TRBJ1-1; a possible D gene is TRBD1 (5 bases). V was pared by 3 bases and J by 1 base, with 6 bases between. CDR3 length equals 12 residues. CDR1 and CDR2 (germline): GTSNPN, SVGIG (reference sequence). CDR3 amino acids: CAWSRENTEAFF. In nucleotides, the CDR3 is TGTGCCTGGAGCAGGGAGAACACTGAAGCTTTCTTT.

The chain joins TRBV30 to TRBJ2-3, with 7 bases that match TRBD1. The V gene's germline CDR1 is GTSNPN and CDR2 SVGIG (reference sequence). This CDR3 region has 13 residues. The ends lost 8 bases at V and 2 bases at J; junction bases unmatched: 7. The CDR3 DNA sequence: TGTGCCGGGTCGACAGGGCACACAGATACGCAGTATTTT. This translates into CAGSTGHTDTQYF.

This clone was counted once. The chain has TRBV28 and TRBJ1-3; no firm D call. The CDR3 loop spans 14 amino acids. Looked up from germline, CDR1 is MDHEN and CDR2 is SYDVKM. V lost 2 bases and J 0 bases, leaving 5 bases between the germline ends. CDR3 sequence reads: CASSLEDSGNTIYF. The CDR3 DNA follows: TGTGCCAGCAGTTTAGAGGACTCTGGAAACACCATATATTTT.

The chain combines TRBV30 with TRBJ1-1; D is ambiguous. Germline assignment: CDR1 GTSNPN and CDR2 SVGIG (reference sequence). This CDR3 has 13 residues. V gave up 1 base and J gave up 0 bases, with 6 bases separating them. For the CDR3, the DNA is TGTGCCTGGAGTGACGGGATGAACACTGAAGCTTTCTTT. Translated, it gives CAWSDGMNTEAFF.

The chain uses TRBV4-1 and TRBJ1-6; 7 bases map to TRBD1. This CDR3 spans 15 amino acids. CDR1 and CDR2 from the germline V gene are MGHRA and YSYEKL. Losses at the gene ends were 3 bases for V and 7 bases for J; bases not matched to a gene: 6. In DNA, the CDR3 is TGCGCCAGCAGCCAGCTGGGACAGAGAAATTCACCCCTCCACTTT. The encoded protein is CASSQLGQRNSPLHF.

This clone was detected only a few times. The chain combines TRBV6-2 or TRBV6-3 with TRBJ1-2; 8 nucleotides agree with TRBD1. CDR1 is MNHEY, CDR2 SVGEGT, per germline. Trimming removed 0 bases from V and 4 bases from J; junction bases left unmatched: 10. The CDR3 has 17 amino acids. The CDR3 DNA follows: TGTGCCAGCAGTTACTCCGCCCAAGAGACAGGGGCCTATGGCTACACCTTC. Translating it yields CASSYSAQETGAYGYTF.

The chain recombines TRBV12-3 or TRBV12-4 with TRBJ1-1, with D perhaps matching TRBD1 (5 bases). The CDR3 consists of 13 residues. V shed 3 bases and J shed 1 base, with 6 bases lying between them. This CDR3 is CASSLGGNTEAFF. In DNA, the CDR3 is TGTGCCAGCAGTTTGGGGGGGAACACTGAAGCTTTCTTT.

The chain recombines TRBV24-1 with TRBJ1-5, with a weak D call TRBD1 (5 bases). Trimming took off 4 bases at V and 2 bases at J, with 11 bases between the two ends. Looked up from germline, CDR1 is KGHDR and CDR2 is SFDVKD. This CDR3 region has 15 residues. For the CDR3, the DNA is TGTGCCACCAGTGACCCTCAGGGCGGCAATCAGCCCCAGCATTTT. This encodes CATSDPQGGNQPQHF.

The chain's CDR3 is CASSPGGPGNTIYF. The CDR3 coding sequence is TGTGCCAGCAGCCCAGGGGGCCCTGGAAACACCATATATTTT. The chain joins TRBV2 to TRBJ1-3; 8 bases line up with TRBD1. V was pared by 6 bases and J by 2 bases, with 3 bases of the junction left unmatched. CDR1 and CDR2 from the germline V gene are SNHLY and FYNNEI. The CDR3 covers 14 residues.

This clone was observed once. This rearrangement joins TRBV3-1 (or the pseudogene TRBV3-2) to TRBJ2-5; D not resolved. This CDR3 has 12 residues. V lost 4 bases and J lost 5, with 8 bases in between. Germline V lookup: CDR1 LGHDT, CDR2 YNNKEL (reference sequence). CDR3 bases: TGTGCCAGCAGCCCCAGGCTGGAGACCCAGTACTTC. It codes for CASSPRLETQYF.

The chain couples TRBV28 to TRBJ2-1; D may be TRBD1 (5 bases). The CDR3 has 13 residues. V was clipped by 5 bases and J by 8 bases, with 13 bases between them. Germline V gene lookup returns CDR1 MDHEN and CDR2 SYDVKM. CDR3 amino acids: CASSGGAHDEQFF. The CDR3 nucleotides are TGTGCCAGCAGTGGTGGGGCCCATGATGAGCAGTTCTTC. Looking up the rest from reference TRBV28 and TRBJ2-1 gives the full variable domain: DVKVTQSSRYLVKRTGEKVFLECVQDMDHENMFWYRQDPGLGLRLIYFSYDVKMKEKGDIPEGYSVSREKKERFSLILESASTNQTSMYLCASSGGAHDEQFFGPGTRLTVL.